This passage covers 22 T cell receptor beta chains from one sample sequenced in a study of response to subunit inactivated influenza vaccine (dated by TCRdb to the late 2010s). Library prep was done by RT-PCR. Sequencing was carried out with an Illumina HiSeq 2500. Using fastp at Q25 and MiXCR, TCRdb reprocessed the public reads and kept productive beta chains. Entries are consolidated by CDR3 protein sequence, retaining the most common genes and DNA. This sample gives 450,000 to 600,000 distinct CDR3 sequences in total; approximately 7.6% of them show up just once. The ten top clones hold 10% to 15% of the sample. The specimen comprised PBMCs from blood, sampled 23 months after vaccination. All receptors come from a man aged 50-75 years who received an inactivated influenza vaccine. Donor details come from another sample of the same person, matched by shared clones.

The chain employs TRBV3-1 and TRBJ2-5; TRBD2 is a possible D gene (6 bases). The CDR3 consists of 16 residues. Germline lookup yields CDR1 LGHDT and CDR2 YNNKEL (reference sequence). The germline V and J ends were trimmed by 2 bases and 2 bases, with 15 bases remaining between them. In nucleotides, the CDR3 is TGTGCCAGCAGCCAATCAAAGCGGGTTTTACAAGAGACCCAGTACTTC. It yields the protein CASSQSKRVLQETQYF.

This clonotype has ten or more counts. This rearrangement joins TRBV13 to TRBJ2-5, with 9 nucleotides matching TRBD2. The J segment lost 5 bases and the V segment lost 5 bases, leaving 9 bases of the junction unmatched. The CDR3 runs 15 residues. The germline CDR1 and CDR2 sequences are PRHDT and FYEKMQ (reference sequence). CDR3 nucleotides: TGTGCCAGCAGCCTCCGGGGTAGCGGGAGTGAGACCCAGTACTTC. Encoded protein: CASSLRGSGSETQYF.

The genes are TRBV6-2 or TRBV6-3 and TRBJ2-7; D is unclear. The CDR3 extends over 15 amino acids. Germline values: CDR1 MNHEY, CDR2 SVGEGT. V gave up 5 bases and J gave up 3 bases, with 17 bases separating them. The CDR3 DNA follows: TGTGCCAGCAGTCACCGTTCAGGTTACTTCTACGAGCAGTACTTC. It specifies CASSHRSGYFYEQYF.

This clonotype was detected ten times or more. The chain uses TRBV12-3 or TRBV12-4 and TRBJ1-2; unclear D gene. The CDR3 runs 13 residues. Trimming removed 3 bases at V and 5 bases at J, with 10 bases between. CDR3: CASSLVQSYGYTF. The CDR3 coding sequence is TGTGCCAGCAGTTTGGTGCAGTCATATGGCTACACCTTC.

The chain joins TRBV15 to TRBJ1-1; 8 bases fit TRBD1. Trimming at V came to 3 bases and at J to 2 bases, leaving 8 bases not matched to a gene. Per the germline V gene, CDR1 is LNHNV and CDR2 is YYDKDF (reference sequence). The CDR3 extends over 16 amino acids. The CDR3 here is CATSRYGQGPNTEAFF. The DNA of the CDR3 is TGTGCCACCAGCAGGTATGGACAGGGACCTAACACTGAAGCTTTCTTT. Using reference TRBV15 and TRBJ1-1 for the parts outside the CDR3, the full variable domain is DAMVIQNPRYQVTQFGKPVTLSCSQTLNHNVMYWYQQKSSQAPKLLFHYYDKDFNNEADTPDNFQSRRPNTSFCFLDIRSPGLGDTAMYLCATSRYGQGPNTEAFFGQGTRLTVV.

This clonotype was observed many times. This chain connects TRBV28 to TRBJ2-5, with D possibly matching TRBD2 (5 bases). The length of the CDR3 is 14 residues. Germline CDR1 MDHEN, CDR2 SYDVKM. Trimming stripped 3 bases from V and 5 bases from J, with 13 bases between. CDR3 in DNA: TGTGCCAGCAGTTTGTGGGCAAGGAGGGAGACCCAGTACTTC. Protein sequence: CASSLWARRETQYF.

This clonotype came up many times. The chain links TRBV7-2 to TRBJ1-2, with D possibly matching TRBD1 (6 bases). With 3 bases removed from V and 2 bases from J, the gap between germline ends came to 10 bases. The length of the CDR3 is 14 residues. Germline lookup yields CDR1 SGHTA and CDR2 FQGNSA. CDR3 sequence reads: CASSLGTSNYGYTF. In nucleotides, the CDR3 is TGTGCCAGCAGCTTGGGGACATCGAACTATGGCTACACCTTC.

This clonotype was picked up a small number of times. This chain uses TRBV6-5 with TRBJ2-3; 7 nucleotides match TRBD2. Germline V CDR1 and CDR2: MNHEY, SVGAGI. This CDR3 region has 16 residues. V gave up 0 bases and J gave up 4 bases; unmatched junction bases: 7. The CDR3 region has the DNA TGTGCCAGCAGTTACTCAAGCGGGAAGGGCCCAGATACGCAGTATTTT. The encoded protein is CASSYSSGKGPDTQYF.

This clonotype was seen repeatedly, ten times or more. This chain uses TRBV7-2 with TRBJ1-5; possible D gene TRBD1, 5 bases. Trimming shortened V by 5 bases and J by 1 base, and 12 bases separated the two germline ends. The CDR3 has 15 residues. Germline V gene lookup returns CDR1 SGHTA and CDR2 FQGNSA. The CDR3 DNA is TGTGCCAGCAGCCCAGAGAGGGGAAGCAATCAGCCCCAGCATTTT. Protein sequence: CASSPERGSNQPQHF.

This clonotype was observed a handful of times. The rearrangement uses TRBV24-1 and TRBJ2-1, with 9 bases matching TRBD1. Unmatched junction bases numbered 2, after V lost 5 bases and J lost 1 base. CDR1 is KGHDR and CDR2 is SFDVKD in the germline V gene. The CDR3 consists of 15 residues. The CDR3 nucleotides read TGTGCCACCAGTGCCGGGACAGGGTCCTACAATGAGCAGTTCTTC. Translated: CATSAGTGSYNEQFF.

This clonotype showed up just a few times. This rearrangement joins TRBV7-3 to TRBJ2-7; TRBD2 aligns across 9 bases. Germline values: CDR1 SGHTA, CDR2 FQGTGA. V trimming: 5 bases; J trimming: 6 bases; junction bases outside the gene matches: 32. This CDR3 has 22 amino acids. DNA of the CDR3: TGTGCCAGCAGCGACCCTGCCGAGGCGGGAGGGCCGGTTTCATCCGCCCTTTTCGAGCAGTACTTC. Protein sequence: CASSDPAEAGGPVSSALFEQYF.

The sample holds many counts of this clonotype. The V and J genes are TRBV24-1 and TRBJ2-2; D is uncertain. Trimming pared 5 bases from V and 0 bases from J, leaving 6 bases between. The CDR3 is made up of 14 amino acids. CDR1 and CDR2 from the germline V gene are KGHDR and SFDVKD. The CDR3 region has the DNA TGTGCCACCAGTGCCCGCTCGAACACCGGGGAGCTGTTTTTT. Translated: CATSARSNTGELFF.

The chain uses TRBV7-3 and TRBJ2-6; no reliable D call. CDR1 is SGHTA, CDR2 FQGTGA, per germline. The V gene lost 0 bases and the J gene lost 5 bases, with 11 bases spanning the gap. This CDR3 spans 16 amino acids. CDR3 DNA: TGTGCCAGCAGCTTAACTTCAGGCATAAGGGCCAACGTCCTGACTTTC. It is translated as CASSLTSGIRANVLTF.

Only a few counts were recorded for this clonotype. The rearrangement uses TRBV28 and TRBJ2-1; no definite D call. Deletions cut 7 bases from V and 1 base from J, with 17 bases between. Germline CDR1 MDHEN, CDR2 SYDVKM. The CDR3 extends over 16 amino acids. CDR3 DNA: TGTGCCAGCACGGAGTTCAAAGCGAGGTCCTACAATGAGCAGTTCTTC. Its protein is CASTEFKARSYNEQFF.

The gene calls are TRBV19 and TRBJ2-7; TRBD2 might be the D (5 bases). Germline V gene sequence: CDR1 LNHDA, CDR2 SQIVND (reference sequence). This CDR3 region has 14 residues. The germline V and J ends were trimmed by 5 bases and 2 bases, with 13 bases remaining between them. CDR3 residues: CASSPGTVTYEQYF. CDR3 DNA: TGTGCCAGTAGTCCGGGAACAGTTACCTACGAGCAGTACTTC.

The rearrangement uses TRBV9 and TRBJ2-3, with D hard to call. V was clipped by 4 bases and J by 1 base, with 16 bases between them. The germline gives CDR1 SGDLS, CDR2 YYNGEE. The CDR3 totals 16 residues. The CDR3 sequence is CASSNHLVAGTDTQYF. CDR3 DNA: TGTGCCAGCAGCAACCACCTCGTAGCTGGCACAGATACGCAGTATTTT. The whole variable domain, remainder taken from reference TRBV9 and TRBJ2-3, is DSGVTQTPKHLITATGQRVTLRCSPRSGDLSVYWYQQSLDQGLQFLIQYYNGEERAKGNILERFSAQQFPDLHSELNLSSLELGDSALYFCASSNHLVAGTDTQYFGPGTRLTVL.

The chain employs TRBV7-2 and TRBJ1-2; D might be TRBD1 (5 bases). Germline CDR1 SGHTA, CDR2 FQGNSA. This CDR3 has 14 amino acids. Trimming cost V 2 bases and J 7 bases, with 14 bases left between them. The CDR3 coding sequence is TGTGCCAGCAGCTTACAAGTACGGGGCGGTGGCTACACCTTC. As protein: CASSLQVRGGGYTF.

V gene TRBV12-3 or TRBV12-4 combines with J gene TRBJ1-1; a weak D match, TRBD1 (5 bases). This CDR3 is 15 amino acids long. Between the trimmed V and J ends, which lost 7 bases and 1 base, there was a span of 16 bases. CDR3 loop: CASTRDHRGNTEAFF. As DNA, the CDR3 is TGTGCCAGCACTCGGGACCACCGGGGGAACACTGAAGCTTTCTTT.

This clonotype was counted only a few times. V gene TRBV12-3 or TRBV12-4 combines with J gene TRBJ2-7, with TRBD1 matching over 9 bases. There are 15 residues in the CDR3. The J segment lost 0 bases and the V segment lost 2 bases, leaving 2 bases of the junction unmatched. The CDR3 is CASSLKGQGSYEQYF. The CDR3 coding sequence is TGTGCCAGCAGTTTAAAGGGACAGGGCTCCTACGAGCAGTACTTC.

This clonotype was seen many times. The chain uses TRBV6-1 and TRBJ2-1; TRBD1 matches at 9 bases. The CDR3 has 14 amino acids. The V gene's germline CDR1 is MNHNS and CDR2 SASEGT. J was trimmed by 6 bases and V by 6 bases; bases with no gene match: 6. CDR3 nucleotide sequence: TGTGCCAGCAGGAGGACAGGGGCTTCCAATGAGCAGTTCTTC. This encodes CASRRTGASNEQFF.

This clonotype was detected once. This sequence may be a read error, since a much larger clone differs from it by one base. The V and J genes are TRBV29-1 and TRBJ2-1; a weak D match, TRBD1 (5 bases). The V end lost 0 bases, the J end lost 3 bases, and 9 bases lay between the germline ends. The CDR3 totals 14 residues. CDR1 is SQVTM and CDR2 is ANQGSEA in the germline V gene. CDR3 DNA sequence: TGCAGCGTTGAAGATCACGACAGCTACAATGAGCAGTTCTTC. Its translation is CSVEDHDSYNEQFF.

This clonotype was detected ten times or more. The chain's CDR3 is CASSHQWLVGELFF. In nucleotides, the CDR3 is TGCGCCAGCAGCCACCAATGGTTGGTCGGGGAGCTGTTTTTT. This chain uses TRBV4-1 with TRBJ2-2; D remains unclear. V was pared by 3 bases and J by 7 bases, with 12 bases between. This CDR3 comprises 14 residues. Germline V gives CDR1 MGHRA, CDR2 YSYEKL.